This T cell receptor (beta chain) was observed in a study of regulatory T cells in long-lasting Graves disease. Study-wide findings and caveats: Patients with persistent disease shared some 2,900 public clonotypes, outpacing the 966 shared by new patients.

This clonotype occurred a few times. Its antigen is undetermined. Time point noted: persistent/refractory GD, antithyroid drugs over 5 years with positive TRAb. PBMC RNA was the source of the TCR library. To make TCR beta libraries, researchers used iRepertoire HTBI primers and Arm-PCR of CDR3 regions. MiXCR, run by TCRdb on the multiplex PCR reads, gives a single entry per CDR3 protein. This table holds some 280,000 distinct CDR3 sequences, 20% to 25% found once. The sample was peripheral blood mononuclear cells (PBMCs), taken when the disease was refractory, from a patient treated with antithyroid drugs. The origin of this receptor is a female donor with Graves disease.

The DNA of the CDR3 is TGTGCCAGCAGTTACGATACAGGGGACATTCAGTACTTC. Residues: CASSYDTGDIQYF. This chain links TRBV6-5 with TRBJ2-4; 7 bases line up with TRBD1. The V gene end was trimmed by 2 bases and the J gene end by 8 bases; junction bases not matched to a gene: 3. Germline CDR1 is MNHEY and CDR2 is SVGAGI. The CDR3 consists of 13 residues.